Listed below are T cell receptor beta chains from one sample, sequenced in a study of blood T cell repertoires in COVID-19. Assay used: immunoSEQ multiplex PCR; TCRdb lists only in-frame clones, some missing. The sample contains around 18,000 clones, around 77% of which appear only once. The sequenced material came from peripheral blood. All receptors come from a man in his 70s with COVID-19, enrolled during active disease. CDR3s include the opening cysteine and the closing phenylalanine or tryptophan. Each record gives: J gene, V gene, CDR3 protein.

J: TRBJ2-3
V: TRBV15
CDR3: CATSREDLSTDTQYF

J: TRBJ1-6
V: TRBV6-5
CDR3: CASSRTGDYNSPLHF

J: TRBJ1-4
V: TRBV9
CDR3: CASSVFTGTATNEKLFF

J: TRBJ2-2
V: TRBV5-1
CDR3: CASSLRLAGVANTGELFF

J: TRBJ2-3
V: TRBV29-1
CDR3: CSTGLGGRDTQYF

J: TRBJ1-1
V: TRBV19
CDR3: CASSIDRSMRNTEAFF

J: TRBJ2-3
V: TRBV11-2
CDR3: CASSFRTGTTDTQYF

J: TRBJ2-1
V: TRBV5-5
CDR3: CASSSLQGNEQFF

J: TRBJ2-5
V: TRBV19
CDR3: CASSPGQPQETQYF

J: TRBJ1-6
V: TRBV28
CDR3: CASRGQGDSPLHF

J: TRBJ2-3
V: TRBV6-5
CDR3: CASRRSFGGTDTQYF

J: TRBJ2-3
V: TRBV6-4
CDR3: CASSDSSRRGGLNTQYF

J: TRBJ2-6
V: TRBV5-4
CDR3: CASSLANSGANVLTF

J: TRBJ1-1
V: TRBV30
CDR3: CAWSGPGLTEAFF

J: TRBJ1-1
V: TRBV5-4
CDR3: CASSFTGTGRWREAFF

J: TRBJ2-7
V: TRBV20-1
CDR3: CSASSGHLYF

J: TRBJ2-3
V: TRBV19
CDR3: CASSTSGSSTDTQYF

J: TRBJ1-5
V: TRBV19
CDR3: CASSPVGSAWGDQPQHF

J: TRBJ2-3
V: TRBV9
CDR3: CASSGYRADTQYF

J: TRBJ1-5
V: TRBV9
CDR3: CASSVGGDGTGPQHF

J: TRBJ1-6
V: TRBV30
CDR3: CACRFAGDNSPLHF

J: TRBJ1-6
V: TRBV10-3
CDR3: CAIKAGGASNSPLHF

J: TRBJ1-5
V: TRBV27
CDR3: CASSRQYNQPQHF

J: TRBJ2-1
V: TRBV28
CDR3: CASAIRDLNYNEQFF

J: TRBJ2-5
V: TRBV29-1
CDR3: CSVRGAIGLSGDGQDLQETQYF

J: TRBJ2-2
V: TRBV28
CDR3: CASREDRGRTGELFF

J: TRBJ1-1
V: TRBV5-6
CDR3: CASSPGTGEAFF

J: TRBJ1-2
V: TRBV18
CDR3: CASSLRDVRGANFGYTF

J: TRBJ2-5
V: TRBV28
CDR3: CASSPGQGGTQYF

J: TRBJ1-4
V: TRBV6-5
CDR3: CASSYSRGEKLFF

J: TRBJ2-1
V: TRBV7-6
CDR3: CASSLESGSSYNEQFF

J: TRBJ1-3
V: TRBV9
CDR3: CASSVASGAGNTIYF

J: TRBJ1-2
V: TRBV20-1
CDR3: CSASLAGGYGYTF

J: TRBJ2-5
V: TRBV25-1
CDR3: CASRRGGETQYF

J: TRBJ2-5
V: TRBV7-9
CDR3: CASSTGLAGKQETQYF

J: TRBJ1-3
V: TRBV11-2
CDR3: CASSPRGGNVEVGNTIYF

J: TRBJ2-3
V: TRBV6-4
CDR3: CASKAGGPTDTQYF

J: TRBJ1-1
V: TRBV7-8
CDR3: CASSYLVARRMNTEAFF

J: TRBJ1-1
V: TRBV10-3
CDR3: CAISDQHRGRDEAFF

J: TRBJ1-1
V: TRBV25-1
CDR3: CASSGLPGQRNTEAFF

J: TRBJ2-3
V: TRBV19
CDR3: CASSENSVPTQYF

J: TRBJ2-3
V: TRBV29-1
CDR3: CSGTGDADTQYF

J: TRBJ2-3
V: TRBV5-1
CDR3: CASSFHVSHTGGDTQYF

J: TRBJ2-1
V: TRBV11-2
CDR3: CASSLGLARNEQFF

J: TRBJ1-2
V: TRBV5-1
CDR3: CASSFGPDRPNYGYTF

J: TRBJ1-1
V: TRBV3-1/TRBV3-2
CDR3: CAISKGGNTEAFF

J: TRBJ2-1
V: TRBV4-2
CDR3: CASSPHIGTSVRIDNEQFF

J: TRBJ2-1
V: TRBV4-1
CDR3: CASSQDLRGRNEQFF

J: TRBJ1-5
V: TRBV6-5
CDR3: CASSYWGLDQPQHF

J: TRBJ1-5
V: TRBV5-4
CDR3: CASSLGGSLSGQPQHF

J: TRBJ2-1
V: TRBV6-5
CDR3: CASSYSQRNEQFF

J: TRBJ2-7
V: TRBV11-2
CDR3: CASSPGQFSYEQYF

J: TRBJ1-2
V: TRBV27
CDR3: CASSLSRQEVYGYTF

J: TRBJ2-3
V: TRBV10-1
CDR3: CASMASGTDTQYF

J: TRBJ2-7
V: TRBV7-8
CDR3: CASSLIVGTGAVEQYF

J: TRBJ2-3
V: TRBV5-4
CDR3: CASSPEASSTDTQYF

J: TRBJ1-4
V: TRBV18
CDR3: CASSPDRTGGSSKLFF